The rows below give T cell receptor beta chains drawn from one sample of a study of long-term antiretroviral therapy in people with HIV. Data came from immunoSEQ multiplex PCR; TCRdb stores just in-frame clones and leaves some out. The data contain some 29,000 clones, approximately 88% of them singletons. Sequenced material: unsorted PBMCs, taken 0.5 years after starting antiretroviral therapy. These receptors were obtained from a young woman with HIV. Each CDR3 is given with its conserved first and last residue. A D gene is named only where the DNA matches it firmly. Size is omitted from some rows. Given values are once, few, many or a class for expanded clones.

j_call clone_size v_call d_call cdr3_aa cdr3_nt
TRBJ1-4 . TRBV27 . CASSSTSLTTNEKLFF TGTGCCAGCAGTTCCACGAGTCTTACAACTAATGAAAAACTGTTTTTT
TRBJ2-7 . TRBV6-6 . CASSYTYEQYF TGTGCCAGCAGTTACACCTACGAGCAGTACTTC
TRBJ2-1 . TRBV11-2 . CASSLEGEGGEQFF TGTGCCAGCAGCTTAGAAGGGGAAGGGGGTGAGCAGTTCTTC
TRBJ2-5 . TRBV5-1 . CASSFKETQYF TGCGCCAGCAGCTTTAAGGAGACCCAGTACTTC
TRBJ1-4 . TRBV4-3 TRBD1 CASSRSGQGNEKLFF TGCGCCAGCAGCCGATCCGGACAGGGGAATGAAAAACTGTTTTTT
TRBJ2-5 . TRBV19 . CASSSGTGKTQYF TGTGCCAGTAGTTCCGGGACGGGTAAGACCCAGTACTTC
TRBJ2-1 . TRBV28 TRBD1 CASTNPGTVSYNEQFF TGTGCCAGCACCAATCCCGGGACAGTATCCTACAATGAGCAGTTCTTC
TRBJ2-3 . TRBV9 . CASSVQGSHTDTQYF TGTGCCAGCAGCGTACAAGGTAGTCACACAGATACGCAGTATTTT
TRBJ1-2 . TRBV6-5 . CASSDTGWAYGYTF TGTGCCAGCAGTGATACAGGGTGGGCCTATGGCTACACCTTC
TRBJ1-1 . TRBV9 . CASSVGQAALEAFF TGTGCCAGCAGCGTAGGACAGGCCGCTCTTGAAGCTTTCTTT
TRBJ1-1 . TRBV6-1 . CASRERRVPGAEAFF TGTGCCAGCAGGGAACGGCGGGTCCCGGGGGCTGAAGCTTTCTTT
TRBJ1-1 . TRBV28 . CASRRSLDTRRTEAFF TGTGCCAGCAGACGCTCTTTGGACACAAGGCGCACTGAAGCTTTCTTT
TRBJ2-3 . TRBV21-1 . CASELPGRRTSTWGTDTQYF TGTGCCAGTGAGCTCCCCGGACGACGGACCTCCACGTGGGGCACAGATACGCAGTATTTT
TRBJ2-1 . TRBV9 . CASSLTGEQFF TGTGCCAGCAGCCTTACAGGTGAGCAGTTCTTC
TRBJ2-7 . TRBV5-1 TRBD2 CASSPPGTSGRGSYEQYF TGCGCCAGCAGCCCCCCCGGGACTAGCGGGAGAGGTTCCTACGAGCAGTACTTC
TRBJ2-7 . TRBV28 TRBD1 CASSFIGGQYF TGTGCCAGCAGTTTCATAGGGGGCCAGTACTTC
TRBJ1-2 . TRBV11-2 . CASTPVGENYGYTF TGTGCCAGCACCCCTGTAGGGGAGAACTATGGCTACACCTTC
TRBJ2-6 . TRBV6-4 . CASSDSGSSGANVLTF TGTGCCAGCAGTGACTCCGGAAGCTCTGGGGCCAACGTCCTGACTTTC
TRBJ2-3 . TRBV2 TRBD2 CASRGLAGSTDTQYF TGTGCCAGCAGGGGACTAGCGGGAAGCACAGATACGCAGTATTTT
TRBJ2-4 . TRBV27 . CASSPLYGWLAKNIQYF TGTGCCAGCAGTCCCCTCTATGGTTGGCTAGCCAAAAACATTCAGTACTTC
TRBJ1-2 once TRBV5-8 . CASSLYGDGGFGGYTF TGTGCCAGCAGCTTGTACGGGGATGGGGGTTTTGGTGGCTACACCTTC
TRBJ2-1 . TRBV19 TRBD2 CASSIPGLAGGDEQFF TGTGCCAGTAGTATCCCGGGTCTAGCGGGGGGCGATGAGCAGTTCTTC
TRBJ2-7 few TRBV7-9 . CASSLLQNYEQYF TGTGCCAGCAGCTTATTGCAGAACTACGAGCAGTACTTC
TRBJ2-2 . TRBV9 . CASSVDGKSTGELFF TGTGCCAGCAGCGTAGATGGGAAGAGCACCGGGGAGCTGTTTTTT
TRBJ2-7 once TRBV7-8 . CASSLVGAVTYEQYF TGTGCCAGCAGCTTAGTGGGGGCAGTTACCTACGAGCAGTACTTC
TRBJ1-3 . TRBV5-4 . CASSLGPLTGNTIYF TGTGCCAGCAGCTTGGGACCGCTGACTGGAAACACCATATATTTT
TRBJ1-2 . TRBV2 TRBD1 CASRKTGGESPAGYTF TGTGCCAGCAGGAAGACAGGGGGCGAGTCTCCGGCTGGCTACACCTTC
TRBJ2-5 . TRBV6-5 . CASSLGVAAKETQYF TGTGCCAGCAGTTTGGGGGTAGCGGCTAAAGAGACCCAGTACTTC
TRBJ2-7 . TRBV5-8 . CASSLWQVVREQYF TGTGCCAGCAGCTTGTGGCAGGTCGTGCGCGAGCAGTACTTC
TRBJ1-3 . TRBV9 TRBD1 CASSVVAGGGNTIYF TGTGCCAGCAGCGTAGTAGCAGGGGGAGGAAACACCATATATTTT
TRBJ2-6 . TRBV9 . CASLSGANVLTF TGTGCCAGCCTTTCCGGGGCCAACGTCCTGACTTTC
TRBJ1-3 . TRBV7-8 . CASRIGGSGNTIYF TGTGCCAGCAGGATCGGTGGCTCTGGAAACACCATATATTTT
TRBJ2-1 . TRBV4-1 . CASSQEGSISYNEQFF TGCGCCAGCAGCCAAGAAGGTTCTATCTCCTACAATGAGCAGTTCTTC
TRBJ2-3 medium-sized TRBV9 . CASNIPSGGSTSTDTQYF TGTGCCAGCAATATCCCATCTGGCGGGTCTACTAGCACAGATACGCAGTATTTT
TRBJ2-1 . TRBV19 . CASSIRSGYNEQFF TGTGCCAGTAGTATCAGAAGCGGGTACAATGAGCAGTTCTTC
TRBJ2-1 . TRBV2 . CASSGSFSSYNEQFF TGTGCCAGCAGTGGGAGTTTTAGCTCCTACAATGAGCAGTTCTTC
TRBJ1-1 . TRBV11-2 . CASSLVMGQVNTEAFF TGTGCCAGCAGCTTAGTAATGGGGCAAGTTAACACTGAAGCTTTCTTT
TRBJ1-1 . TRBV5-6 . CASSLQRPGWGTEAFF TGTGCCAGCAGCTTGCAACGACCAGGGTGGGGCACTGAAGCTTTCTTT
TRBJ1-2 few TRBV5-1 . CASSLGVANYGYTF TGCGCCAGCAGCTTGGGGGTCGCTAACTATGGCTACACCTTC
TRBJ1-6 . TRBV28 TRBD1 CASSAAGTENSPLHF TGTGCCAGCAGTGCCGCGGGGACAGAGAATTCACCCCTCCACTTT
TRBJ2-1 . TRBV27 TRBD2 CASSPTSGLHSYNEQFF TGTGCCAGCAGCCCAACTAGCGGTCTACACTCCTACAATGAGCAGTTCTTC
TRBJ2-7 few TRBV6-1 TRBD1 CASSEAETGGYEQYF TGTGCCAGCAGTGAAGCCGAGACAGGGGGCTACGAGCAGTACTTC
TRBJ1-1 . TRBV11-1 . CASSLGGNTEAFF TGTGCCAGCAGCTTAGGGGGGAACACTGAAGCTTTCTTT
TRBJ2-1 . TRBV7-9 TRBD2 CASSFRTSGSSYNEQFF TGTGCCAGCAGCTTTAGGACTAGCGGGAGCTCCTACAATGAGCAGTTCTTC
TRBJ2-7 . TRBV11-2 . CASSLVYKLYEQYF TGTGCCAGCAGCTTAGTATACAAGTTATACGAGCAGTACTTC
TRBJ2-7 . TRBV19 TRBD2 CASSISGAYEQYF TGTGCCAGTAGTATAAGCGGGGCCTACGAGCAGTACTTC
TRBJ2-7 . TRBV19 TRBD2 CASSPTSGSFSEQYF TGTGCCAGTAGCCCGACTAGCGGGAGTTTCTCCGAGCAGTACTTC
TRBJ1-4 . TRBV19 . CASSNRVWREKLFF TGTGCCAGTAGTAACAGGGTCTGGCGAGAAAAACTGTTTTTT
TRBJ1-6 . TRBV28 . CASSLLHSPLHF TGTGCCAGCAGTTTATTACATTCACCCCTCCACTTT
TRBJ2-7 . TRBV28 TRBD1 CASRTTGTYEQYF TGTGCCAGCAGGACGACAGGGACCTACGAGCAGTACTTC
TRBJ2-4 . TRBV6-5 . CASSYGTGVAKNIQYF TGTGCCAGCAGTTATGGGACTGGGGTAGCCAAAAACATTCAGTACTTC
TRBJ2-1 . TRBV6-4 . CASSDSSGSYNEQFF TGTGCCAGCAGTGACTCGAGCGGCTCCTACAATGAGCAGTTCTTC
TRBJ2-2 . TRBV7-2 . CASSLELGARSGELFF TGTGCCAGCAGCTTAGAATTGGGGGCGCGTAGCGGGGAGCTGTTTTTT
TRBJ2-7 . TRBV5-6 TRBD1 CASSGGQEGSYEQYF TGTGCCAGCAGCGGAGGACAGGAAGGCTCCTACGAGCAGTACTTC
TRBJ2-2 . TRBV5-1 . CASSGKMAPNTGELFF TGCGCCAGCAGCGGGAAGATGGCCCCGAACACCGGGGAGCTGTTTTTT
TRBJ2-1 . TRBV7-2 TRBD2 CASTRPTSGRIDEQFF TGTGCCAGCACCCGCCCCACTAGCGGGAGGATTGATGAGCAGTTCTTC
TRBJ2-1 . TRBV18 . CASSPPSQGRAYNEQFF TGTGCCAGCTCACCCCCTTCCCAGGGCAGGGCCTACAATGAGCAGTTCTTC
TRBJ1-5 . TRBV6-5 . CASGPSGAHQPQHF TGTGCCAGCGGTCCCTCAGGGGCCCATCAGCCCCAGCATTTT